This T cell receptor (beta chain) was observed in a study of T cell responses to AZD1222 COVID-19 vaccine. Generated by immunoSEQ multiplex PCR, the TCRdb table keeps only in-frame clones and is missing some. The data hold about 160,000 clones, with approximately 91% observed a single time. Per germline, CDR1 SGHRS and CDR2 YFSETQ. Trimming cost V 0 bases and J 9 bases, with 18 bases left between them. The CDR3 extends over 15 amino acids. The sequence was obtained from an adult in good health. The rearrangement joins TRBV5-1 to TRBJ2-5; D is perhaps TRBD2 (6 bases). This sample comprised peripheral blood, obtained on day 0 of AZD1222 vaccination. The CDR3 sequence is CASSLDWQEGKAQYF. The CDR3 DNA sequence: TGCGCCAGCAGCTTGGACTGGCAGGAGGGAAAGGCCCAGTACTTC. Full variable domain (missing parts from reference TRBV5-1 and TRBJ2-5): KAGVTQTPRYLIKTRGQQVTLSCSPISGHRSVSWYQQTPGQGLQFLFEYFSETQRNKGNFPGRFSGRQFSNSRSEMNVSTLELGDSALYLCASSLDWQEGKAQYFGPGTRLLVL.